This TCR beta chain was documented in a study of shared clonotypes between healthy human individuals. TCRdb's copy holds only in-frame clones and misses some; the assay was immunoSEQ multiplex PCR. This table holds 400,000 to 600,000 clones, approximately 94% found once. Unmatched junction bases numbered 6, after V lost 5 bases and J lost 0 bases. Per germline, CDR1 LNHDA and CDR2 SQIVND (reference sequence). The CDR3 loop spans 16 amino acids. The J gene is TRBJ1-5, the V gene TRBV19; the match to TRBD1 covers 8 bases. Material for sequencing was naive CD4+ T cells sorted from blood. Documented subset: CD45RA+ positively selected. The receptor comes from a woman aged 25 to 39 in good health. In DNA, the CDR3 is TGTGCCAGTAGTTATACAGGGGGTTATAGCAATCAGCCCCAGCATTTT. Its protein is CASSYTGGYSNQPQHF.